The T cell receptor beta chain described here comes from a study of CD8+CD57+ T cells in acquired aplastic anemia. General study results and limits: It was found that about 31 CD8+ CDR3 sequences were shared between patients and controls.

Comments on this clonotype: Antigen: not known.

Template material for TCR beta VDJ and CDR3 profiling consisted of genomic DNA. One entry per CDR3 protein, called by TCRdb with MiXCR from the reads. The table records roughly 200,000 distinct CDR3 sequences, about 60% of them present only once. Sequenced patients had shown CD8+CD57+ cell expansion by flow cytometry. V was pared by 6 bases and J by 2 bases, with 14 bases of the junction left unmatched. The CDR3 is 17 residues long. Germline V lookup: CDR1 SQVTM, CDR2 ANQGSEA. The TCR sequence derives from a human donor with aplastic anemia. J is TRBJ2-5 and V is TRBV29-1; 11 bases align to TRBD1. The sequenced material came from sorted CD4+, CD8+, or CD8+CD57+ T cells (not recorded which) from PBMCs. The CDR3 DNA reads TGCAGCGTGTCCGGGACAGGGGGACCAACCTCTCAAGAGACCCAGTACTTC. Translated: CSVSGTGGPTSQETQYF.